Below are 9 T cell receptor beta chains sequenced from a single sample in a study of blood T cell repertoires in COVID-19. TCRdb's copy holds only in-frame clones and misses some; the assay was immunoSEQ multiplex PCR. The sample records a few hundred thousand clones, approximately 87% being singletons. Sequenced sample: PBMCs or T cells enriched from blood (not recorded which). These receptors all come from a woman between 45 and 65 years old who had recovered from COVID-19.

V usage is TRBV4-3 and J usage is TRBJ2-3; 7 bases are shared with TRBD1. V lost 1 base to trimming and J lost 0 bases; unmatched junction nucleotides: 7. Germline V CDR1 and CDR2: LGHNA, YSLEER. The CDR3 has 17 amino acids. The CDR3 loop is CASSQGAAGGSTDTQYF. The CDR3 region has the DNA TGCGCCAGCAGCCAAGGGGCGGCAGGGGGAAGCACAGATACGCAGTATTTT.

This chain uses TRBV4-1 with TRBJ1-5; 9 nucleotides align to TRBD1. This CDR3 region has 15 residues. Trimming at V came to 3 bases and at J to 5 bases, leaving 5 bases not matched to a gene. Per germline, CDR1 MGHRA and CDR2 YSYEKL. The DNA of the CDR3 is TGCGCCAGCAGCCACCTGGACAGGGGAGATCAGCCCCAGCATTTT. This translates into CASSHLDRGDQPQHF.

This chain links TRBV28 with TRBJ1-2; 10 nucleotides match TRBD1. In germline, CDR1 is MDHEN, CDR2 SYDVKM. V lost 7 bases and J lost 4; bases outside the gene matches: 12. The CDR3 is 16 residues long. CDR3 sequence reads: CASIRASGQGLYGYTF. CDR3 coding DNA: TGTGCCAGCATTCGTGCGTCGGGACAGGGGCTCTATGGCTACACCTTC.

The V and J genes are TRBV7-9 and TRBJ1-3; no clear D. The germline gives CDR1 SEHNR, CDR2 FQNEAQ (reference sequence). The CDR3 contains 15 residues. V shed 1 base and J shed 4 bases, with 11 bases lying between them. CDR3: CASSLGASSGNTIYF. The CDR3 DNA follows: TGTGCCAGCAGCTTAGGCGCCTCCTCCGGAAACACCATATATTTT. The full variable domain, with the rest looked up from reference TRBV7-9 and TRBJ1-3, is DTGVSQNPRHKITKRGQNVTFRCDPISEHNRLYWYRQTLGQGPEFLTYFQNEAQLEKSRLLSDRFSAERPKGSFSTLEIQRTEQGDSAMYLCASSLGASSGNTIYFGEGSWLTVV.

The chain recombines TRBV2 with TRBJ1-2; 12 nucleotides match TRBD1. Germline CDR1 is SNHLY and CDR2 is FYNNEI. The CDR3 contains 13 residues. V shed 7 bases, J shed 8 bases, and the junction held 5 bases outside the gene matches. The CDR3 DNA follows: TGTGCCAGCAAAGGGACAGGGGGCCTGGGCTACACCTTC. This gives the protein CASKGTGGLGYTF.

This chain links TRBV10-3 with TRBJ1-2; TRBD1 is a possible D gene (6 bases). Trimming cost V 2 bases and J 6 bases, with 13 bases left between them. CDR1 ENHRY and CDR2 SYGVKD come from the germline V gene. This CDR3 is 14 amino acids long. The DNA for the CDR3 is TGTGCCATCAGTGAGATTGGACAGCTGCATGGCTACACCTTC. Translating gives CAISEIGQLHGYTF.

V is TRBV30 and J is TRBJ2-1, with D perhaps matching TRBD1 (6 bases). The germline CDR1 and CDR2 sequences are GTSNPN and SVGIG (reference sequence). Trimming stripped 0 bases from V and 7 bases from J, with 7 bases between. The CDR3 is made up of 12 amino acids. The CDR3 DNA sequence: TGTGCCTGGAGTGTAAGGGGGAATGAGCAGTTCTTC. Amino acids: CAWSVRGNEQFF. The entire variable domain, with the rest obtained from reference TRBV30 and TRBJ2-1, is as follows: SQTIHQWPATLVQPVGSPLSLECTVEGTSNPNLYWYRQAAGRGLQLLFYSVGIGQISSEVPQNLSASRPQDRQFILSSKKLLLSDSGFYLCAWSVRGNEQFFGPGTRLTVL.

CDR3 sequence: CATSDLNSYGYTF. CDR3 nucleotides: TGTGCCACCAGTGATTTGAACAGTTATGGCTACACCTTC. V gene TRBV24-1 combines with J gene TRBJ1-2; D is unclear. The CDR3 is 13 residues long. Germline CDR1 is KGHDR and CDR2 is SFDVKD. V was trimmed by 0 bases and J by 5 bases, leaving 6 bases between them.

The count of this clone is one. V gene TRBV7-9 combines with J gene TRBJ2-1; D is possibly TRBD1 (5 bases). Trimming took 5 bases from V and 4 from J, leaving 9 bases between them. Germline-derived CDR1 and CDR2 are SEHNR and FQNEAQ (reference sequence). This CDR3 has 13 residues. CDR3 in amino acids: CASSPDRYNEQFF. The CDR3 nucleotides are TGTGCCAGCAGCCCTGACAGATACAATGAGCAGTTCTTC.